This TCR beta chain was sequenced during a study of human T cells and chemical hapten exposure. Study-level information: The scalp of each patient received a weekly diphenylcyclopropenone dose for the full roughly 25-week study. Affected patients, primarily female, had alopecia areata, totalis or universalis. Study results and caveats: Expanded TCRs formed significantly more large CDR3 similarity clusters than controls.

Germline V gene data show CDR1 as MGHRA and CDR2 as YSYEKL. The CDR3 is 14 residues long. The J segment lost 6 bases and the V segment lost 1 base, leaving 4 bases of the junction unmatched. The sample's time point: pre-sensitization, week 0. Treatment specified: therapeutic diphenylcyclopropenone sensitization with weekly scalp DPC. This clonotype was found many times. Its antigen is undetermined. TCRdb processed the RACE reads anew with MiXCR; each CDR3 protein has one entry. The table records under 65,000 distinct CDR3 sequences, 9.4% of them present only once. The chain uses TRBV4-1 and TRBJ2-7, with 9 bases matching TRBD1. The specimen comprised whole blood, sampled in connection with sensitization to the hapten diphenylcyclopropenone (DPC). The receptor was isolated from a woman aged 40-49 years with alopecia areata. Some clones in this sample may be carry-over from other donors' samples. The CDR3, as DNA: TGCGCCAGCAGCCAAGGGACAGGGGTGTTCGAGCAGTACTTC. Encoded protein: CASSQGTGVFEQYF.